This T cell receptor beta chain was documented in a study of T cell changes during pregnancy in multiple sclerosis. Only in-frame clones appear in the TCRdb table, and some are missing; sequencing was by immunoSEQ multiplex PCR. The sample has fewer than 80,000 clones, roughly nine tenths seen once. This clone was observed a single time. CDR1 SGHRS and CDR2 YFSETQ come from the germline V gene. Trimming removed 0 bases from V and 2 bases from J, with 8 bases in between. This CDR3 region has 14 residues. Here the sequenced sample was CD4+ T cells from peripheral blood mononuclear cells, taken in the third trimester of pregnancy. The clonotype was recovered from a female donor in good health, enrolled as a control in a pregnancy study. This chain connects TRBV5-1 to TRBJ1-1, with no clear D. The CDR3 DNA sequence: TGCGCCAGCAGCTTGGGGCAGACTAACACTGAAGCTTTCTTT. It translates to CASSLGQTNTEAFF.